The 13 T cell receptor beta chains below all came from one sample that was sequenced in a study of blood T cell repertoires in COVID-19 (dated by TCRdb to 2020 to 2022). The method was the immunoSEQ multiplex PCR assay. TCRdb's version of the immuneACCESS table is confined to in-frame rearrangements and falls short of the full clone set. An unresolved V gene accounts for under half of the shortfall where checked; the remainder is of unknown origin. This sample is represented by 95,000 to 120,000 clones; around 85% of them were singletons. More than 10% of the sample is taken by the ten largest. The sequenced sample was peripheral blood. These receptors came from a human donor in a cohort sampled during active COVID-19.

The rearrangement links TRBV12-3 or TRBV12-4 to TRBJ2-7; TRBD2 aligns across 8 bases. The V segment lost 4 bases and the J segment 3 bases; nucleotides outside the gene matches: 2. The CDR3 spans 13 residues. The CDR3 region is CASSWTSNYEQYF. The CDR3 DNA reads TGTGCCAGCAGTTGGACTAGCAACTACGAGCAGTACTTC.

The chain joins TRBV7-2 to TRBJ1-5, with no clear D. The CDR3 is 16 residues long. Germline V CDR1 and CDR2: SGHTA, FQGNSA. The germline V and J ends were trimmed by 1 base and 3 bases, with 13 bases remaining between them. CDR3 DNA sequence: TGTGCCAGCAGCTTAGGGGCATTGAACCTCAATCAGCCCCAGCATTTT. Translation: CASSLGALNLNQPQHF.

This clone came up a few times. This chain links TRBV15 with TRBJ1-1, with D possibly TRBD1 on 6 matching bases. Per the germline V gene, CDR1 is LNHNV and CDR2 is YYDKDF (reference sequence). Trimming took 0 bases from V and 3 from J, leaving 11 bases between them. The CDR3 has 15 amino acids. DNA for the CDR3: TGTGCCACCAGCAGAGAGGCAGGGGCGCACACTGAAGCTTTCTTT. Its protein is CATSREAGAHTEAFF.

The chain has TRBV5-6 and TRBJ2-2; D is perhaps TRBD1 (5 bases). Germline assignment: CDR1 SGHDT and CDR2 YYEEEE. V lost 0 bases and J lost 3, with 12 bases in between. There are 16 residues in the CDR3. CDR3 sequence: CASSLAGRAYTGELFF. The CDR3 DNA is TGTGCCAGCAGCTTGGCTGGCAGGGCGTACACCGGGGAGCTGTTTTTT.

The genes are TRBV3-1 (or the pseudogene TRBV3-2) and TRBJ2-7, with a tentative D call TRBD1 (5 bases). CDR3 length: 15 amino acids. V was cut by 4 bases and J by 5 bases, with 18 bases left in between. The germline V gene encodes CDR1 LGHDT and CDR2 YNNKEL (reference sequence). The CDR3 reads CASSPNAGKSNEQYF. The CDR3 DNA sequence: TGTGCCAGCAGCCCAAACGCAGGGAAAAGCAACGAGCAGTACTTC.

As to this clone: The sample contains more than one DNA sequence encoding this CDR3. The chain uses TRBV7-2 and TRBJ2-3, with D perhaps TRBD1 (6 bases). The V end was cut by 5 bases, the J end by 3 bases, with 15 bases between. Germline lookup yields CDR1 SGHTA and CDR2 FQGNSA. CDR3 length: 15 residues. The CDR3 nucleotides are TGTGCCAGCAGCCCGGACAGTCTTGGAACAGATACGCAGTATTTT. Translated: CASSPDSLGTDTQYF.

The CDR3 protein is CASSRIPQGATDGYTF. As DNA, the CDR3 is TGTGCCAGCAGCCGGATCCCACAGGGGGCTACGGATGGCTACACCTTC. The V and J genes are TRBV5-5 and TRBJ1-2; 9 bases align to TRBD1. CDR3 size: 16 residues. V gave up 4 bases and J gave up 6 bases; unmatched junction bases: 13. Germline V gene sequence: CDR1 SGHKS, CDR2 YYEKEE (reference sequence). Variable domain in full (rest from reference TRBV5-5 and TRBJ1-2): DAGVTQSPTHLIKTRGQQVTLRCSPISGHKSVSWYQQVLGQGPQFIFQYYEKEERGRGNFPDRFSARQFPNYSSELNVNALLLGDSALYLCASSRIPQGATDGYTFGSGTRLTVV.

The chain joins TRBV15 to TRBJ1-2; tentative D call: TRBD1 (5 bases). The CDR3 sequence is 12 residues long. V was shortened by 5 bases and J by 7 bases, with 11 bases between the two germline ends. Germline V lookup: CDR1 LNHNV, CDR2 YYDKDF (reference sequence). The CDR3: CATSRSDSGYTF. CDR3 DNA: TGTGCCACCAGCCGGTCCGACAGTGGCTACACCTTC.

The chain carries TRBV6-2 or TRBV6-3 and TRBJ2-7, with 7 bases lining up with TRBD1. Looked up from germline, CDR1 is MNHEY and CDR2 is SVGEGT. Trimming at V came to 4 bases and at J to 3 bases, leaving 15 bases not matched to a gene. This CDR3 is 17 amino acids long. The CDR3 DNA sequence: TGTGCCAGCAGTTCGGGGACAGCCTCTTTAAAACACTACGAGCAGTACTTC. As protein: CASSSGTASLKHYEQYF.

This chain's CDR3 is CASSFAGARTNEKLFF. The CDR3 DNA reads as TGTGCCAGCAGTTTTGCGGGGGCTAGGACTAATGAAAAACTGTTTTTT. The chain combines TRBV27 with TRBJ1-4; maybe TRBD1 (6 bases). The CDR3 loop spans 16 amino acids. CDR1 is MNHEY, CDR2 SMNVEV, per germline (reference sequence). The V end lost 3 bases, the J end lost 2 bases, and 13 bases lay between the germline ends.

This clone occurred once. V usage is TRBV10-3 and J usage is TRBJ1-5; D not resolved. Germline V gene sequence: CDR1 ENHRY, CDR2 SYGVKD. V lost 4 bases, J lost 0 bases, and 10 bases lay in between. CDR3 length equals 15 residues. The DNA for the CDR3 is TGTGCCATCAGTGCTGGCAGTAATAGCAATCAGCCCCAGCATTTT. Amino acids: CAISAGSNSNQPQHF.

The rearrangement links TRBV7-2 to TRBJ2-7; 8 nucleotides agree with TRBD1. Germline CDR1 SGHTA, CDR2 FQGNSA. Unmatched junction bases numbered 12, after V lost 5 bases and J lost 6 bases. The CDR3 totals 15 residues. This CDR3 is CASSLLPPTGGEQYF. The CDR3 bases are TGTGCCAGCAGCCTCTTACCCCCAACAGGGGGCGAGCAGTACTTC.

The V call is TRBV11-3, the J call TRBJ2-1, with 13 bases fitting TRBD2. The CDR3 sequence is 17 residues long. V lost 2 bases to trimming and J lost 7 bases; unmatched junction nucleotides: 8. The V gene's germline CDR1 is SGHNT and CDR2 YENEEA. The CDR3 protein is CASSLTPLLAGGNEQFF. CDR3 in DNA: TGTGCCAGCAGCTTAACCCCCCTACTAGCGGGGGGGAATGAGCAGTTCTTC.